The next 19 T cell receptor beta chains were all read from a single sample in a study of brain T cells in children with intractable seizures. Measured with immunoSEQ multiplex PCR; TCRdb has only the in-frame clones, and not every one. The sample records tens of thousands of clones, 91% being singletons. Sequences were derived from peripheral blood, sampled at surgery. All receptors derive from a girl aged 2 to 10 with Rasmussen encephalitis and intractable seizures.

The chain is built from TRBV5-6 and TRBJ2-7, with D unclear. There are 15 residues in the CDR3. Germline lookup yields CDR1 SGHDT and CDR2 YYEEEE. The germline V and J ends were trimmed by 7 bases and 0 bases, with 17 bases remaining between them. CDR3 amino acids: CASLSPAISSYEQYF. The CDR3 DNA follows: TGTGCCAGCCTTTCGCCAGCCATAAGCTCCTACGAGCAGTACTTC.

The rearrangement links TRBV7-2 to TRBJ2-4; D gene uncertain. Germline CDR1 is SGHTA and CDR2 is FQGNSA. The CDR3 runs 14 residues. V lost 1 base and J 8 bases, leaving 12 bases between the germline ends. DNA for the CDR3: TGTGCCAGCAGCTTAGTTGGGATTGCGGACATTCAGTACTTC. Protein sequence: CASSLVGIADIQYF. Drawing the rest from reference TRBV7-2 and TRBJ2-4, the complete variable domain is GAGVSQSPSNKVTEKGKDVELRCDPISGHTALYWYRQSLGQGLEFLIYFQGNSAPDKSGLPSDRFSAERTGGSVSTLTIQRTQQEDSAVYLCASSLVGIADIQYFGAGTRLSVL.

V is TRBV6-5 and J is TRBJ1-6; D is perhaps TRBD1 (6 bases). V lost 6 bases, J lost 9 bases, and 18 bases lay in between. This CDR3 region has 15 residues. Germline V lookup: CDR1 MNHEY, CDR2 SVGAGI. The CDR3 coding sequence is TGTGCCAGCAGACTAGACAGGTCGAGGAGTTCACCCCTCCACTTT. Translated: CASRLDRSRSSPLHF.

The chain employs TRBV5-1 and TRBJ2-4, with D unresolved. V lost 1 base to trimming and J lost 0 bases, with 5 bases between them. The germline gives CDR1 SGHRS, CDR2 YFSETQ. The CDR3 has 14 residues. CDR3 sequence reads: CASSLSAAKNIQYF. The DNA for the CDR3 is TGCGCCAGCAGCTTGTCCGCAGCCAAAAACATTCAGTACTTC.

The chain couples TRBV7-9 to TRBJ1-3; D remains unclear. In germline, CDR1 is SEHNR, CDR2 FQNEAQ (reference sequence). The CDR3 loop spans 15 amino acids. Trimming took off 4 bases at V and 4 bases at J, with 14 bases between the two ends. The CDR3 reads CASSSSSPQGNTIYF. The DNA of the CDR3 is TGTGCCAGCAGCTCCTCCAGCCCACAAGGAAACACCATATATTTT.

V and J are TRBV6-4 and TRBJ2-1; D may be TRBD2 (5 bases). Trimming stripped 0 bases from V and 3 bases from J, with 6 bases between. Germline V gives CDR1 MRHNA, CDR2 SNTAGT. This CDR3 spans 14 amino acids. The CDR3 loop reads CASSDSSDYNEQFF. The DNA of the CDR3 is TGTGCCAGCAGTGACTCTAGCGACTACAATGAGCAGTTCTTC.

This chain joins TRBV19 and TRBJ1-2; a possible D gene is TRBD1 (5 bases). Trimming left V 4 bases short and J 4 bases short, with 16 bases between. Germline loops: CDR1 LNHDA, CDR2 SQIVND (reference sequence). The CDR3 loop spans 15 amino acids. The chain's CDR3 is CASSTFRDSSYGYTF. CDR3 coding DNA: TGTGCCAGTAGTACGTTCAGGGATTCCAGCTATGGCTACACCTTC. The entire variable domain, with the rest obtained from reference TRBV19 and TRBJ1-2, is as follows: DGGITQSPKYLFRKEGQNVTLSCEQNLNHDAMYWYRQDPGQGLRLIYYSQIVNDFQKGDIAEGYSVSREKKESFPLTVTSAQKNPTAFYLCASSTFRDSSYGYTFGSGTRLTVV.

The V call is TRBV7-2, the J call TRBJ2-2; a possible D gene is TRBD1 (5 bases). The CDR3 consists of 13 residues. Germline assignment: CDR1 SGHTA and CDR2 FQGNSA. V was trimmed by 6 bases and J by 5 bases, leaving 10 bases between them. The CDR3 DNA reads TGTGCCAGCAGGAGACAGTTGACCGGGGAGCTGTTTTTT. It yields the protein CASRRQLTGELFF.

The rearrangement links TRBV19 to TRBJ1-2; perhaps TRBD1 as D (6 bases). CDR1 LNHDA and CDR2 SQIVND come from the germline V gene (reference sequence). This CDR3 region has 17 residues. The V gene lost 5 bases and the J gene lost 4 bases, with 23 bases spanning the gap. The CDR3 DNA reads TGTGCCAGTAGTCTCCTCCCTGGACAGCTTCATCCCTATGGCTACACCTTC. It encodes CASSLLPGQLHPYGYTF.

V is TRBV15 and J is TRBJ1-1; 11 bases line up with TRBD1. There are 15 residues in the CDR3. Losses at the gene ends were 7 bases for V and 6 bases for J; bases not matched to a gene: 10. Germline V gene lookup returns CDR1 LNHNV and CDR2 YYDKDF (reference sequence). For the CDR3, the DNA is TGTGCCACCACTAGGGACAGGGGGATCGGTGCTGAAGCTTTCTTT. Its protein product is CATTRDRGIGAEAFF.

The V call is TRBV2, the J call TRBJ1-2; 10 bases map to TRBD1. The CDR3 has 14 residues. V lost 5 bases and J lost 2; bases outside the gene matches: 2. Germline V CDR1 and CDR2: SNHLY, FYNNEI. CDR3 sequence reads: CASSSDRGNYGYTF. The CDR3 region has the DNA TGTGCCAGCAGTTCGGACAGGGGGAACTATGGCTACACCTTC.

This clone was counted only a few times. This sequence joins TRBV27 and TRBJ1-2, with 11 bases aligning to TRBD1. There are 17 residues in the CDR3. The V gene's germline CDR1 is MNHEY and CDR2 SMNVEV (reference sequence). The trim removed 2 bases at V and 6 bases at J, leaving 11 bases unmatched. Here the CDR3 reads CASSLLPPGQGVDGYTF. CDR3 nucleotides: TGTGCCAGCAGTTTACTCCCCCCGGGACAGGGGGTCGATGGCTACACCTTC.

This clone was seen only once. The V and J genes are TRBV6-5 and TRBJ2-7; 9 bases map to TRBD1. Looked up from germline, CDR1 is MNHEY and CDR2 is SVGAGI. The CDR3 has 14 amino acids. The junction had 5 bases not matched to a gene; V was cut back by 5 bases and J by 3 bases. CDR3 loop: CASSNPGQGYEQYF. The CDR3 region has the DNA TGTGCCAGCAGTAACCCGGGACAGGGCTACGAGCAGTACTTC.

V usage is TRBV7-8 and J usage is TRBJ1-2; possibly TRBD1 for D (6 bases). Looked up from germline, CDR1 is SGHVS and CDR2 is FQNEAQ. V was trimmed by 5 bases and J by 4 bases, leaving 8 bases between them. The CDR3 is 12 residues long. DNA of the CDR3: TGTGCCAGCAGCGAGACAGGCTATGGCTACACCTTC. Translation: CASSETGYGYTF.

The chain carries TRBV9 and TRBJ2-1; unclear D gene. The CDR3 extends over 15 amino acids. Deletions cut 1 base from V and 2 bases from J, with 10 bases between. Germline assignment: CDR1 SGDLS and CDR2 YYNGEE. CDR3 bases: TGTGCCAGCAGCGTACGTGAAACAGCCTACAATGAGCAGTTCTTC. Translated, it gives CASSVRETAYNEQFF.

This chain joins TRBV10-3 and TRBJ1-2; 9 nucleotides line up with TRBD1. The junction had 7 bases not matched to a gene; V was cut back by 2 bases and J by 3 bases. The CDR3 runs to 16 residues. CDR1 is ENHRY, CDR2 SYGVKD, per germline. The CDR3 coding sequence is TGTGCCATCAGTGAGCCCAACAGGGGGCAGGACTATGGCTACACCTTC. Protein: CAISEPNRGQDYGYTF.

This chain connects TRBV2 to TRBJ2-2; D gene unclear. V was trimmed by 3 bases and J by 1 base, leaving 12 bases between them. Germline CDR1 reads SNHLY; CDR2 reads FYNNEI. This CDR3 contains 16 residues. CDR3 residues: CASSDQTAWNTGELFF. The CDR3 DNA sequence: TGTGCCAGCAGTGATCAAACAGCCTGGAACACCGGGGAGCTGTTTTTT.

This clone was seen more than once but under ten times. The chain couples TRBV4-1 to TRBJ2-7, with TRBD2 matching 7 bases. CDR1 and CDR2 from the germline V gene are MGHRA and YSYEKL. CDR3 length: 16 amino acids. The J segment lost 2 bases and the V segment lost 0 bases, leaving 7 bases of the junction unmatched. CDR3 bases: TGCGCCAGCAGCCAAGATTTCAGCGGGGCCACCTACGAGCAGTACTTC. It translates to CASSQDFSGATYEQYF.

This chain links TRBV10-3 with TRBJ2-3, with TRBD2 matching over 7 bases. V gave up 5 bases and J gave up 2 bases; unmatched junction bases: 7. In germline, CDR1 is ENHRY, CDR2 SYGVKD. The CDR3 sequence is 15 residues long. CDR3 region: CAISPGGDPTDTQYF. The CDR3 region has the DNA TGTGCCATCAGTCCTGGGGGGGACCCCACAGATACGCAGTATTTT.